This TCR beta chain came from a study of T cell responses to AZD1222 COVID-19 vaccine. Findings and caveats of the study: Donors skewed white British and female; clonal diversity was possibly underestimated. In the spike-specific TCR repertoire, nearly half reportedly target unmutated variant regions.

Profiling relied on immunoSEQ multiplex PCR, and the TCRdb table lists in-frame clones only, not all of them. This table has 120,000 or so clones, 92% appearing once. About this clone: As yet, its antigen is unknown.

Germline CDR1 and CDR2: WNHNN and SYGVQD (reference sequence). V dropped 9 bases and J dropped 0 bases, with 18 bases sitting between them. This CDR3 region has 16 residues. The TCR sequence derives from an adult in good health. The specimen comprised peripheral blood, sampled on day 0 of AZD1222 vaccination. This chain links TRBV10-1 with TRBJ1-5, with D unresolved. CDR3 sequence reads: CARRNSEQYSNQPQHF. The CDR3 DNA reads as TGCGCCAGAAGAAATTCGGAACAGTATAGCAATCAGCCCCAGCATTTT.